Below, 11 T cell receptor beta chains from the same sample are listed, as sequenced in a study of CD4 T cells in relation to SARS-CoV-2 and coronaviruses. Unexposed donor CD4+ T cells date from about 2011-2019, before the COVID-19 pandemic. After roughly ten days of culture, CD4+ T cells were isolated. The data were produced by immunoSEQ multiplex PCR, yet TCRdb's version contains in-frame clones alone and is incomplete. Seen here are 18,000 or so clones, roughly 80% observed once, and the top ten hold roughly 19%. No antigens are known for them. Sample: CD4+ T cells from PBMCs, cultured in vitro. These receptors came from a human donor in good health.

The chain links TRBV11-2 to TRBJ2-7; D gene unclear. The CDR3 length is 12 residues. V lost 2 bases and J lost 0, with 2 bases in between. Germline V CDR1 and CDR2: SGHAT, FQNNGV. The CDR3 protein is CASSLSSYEQYF. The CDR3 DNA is TGTGCCAGCAGCTTAAGCTCCTACGAGCAGTACTTC.

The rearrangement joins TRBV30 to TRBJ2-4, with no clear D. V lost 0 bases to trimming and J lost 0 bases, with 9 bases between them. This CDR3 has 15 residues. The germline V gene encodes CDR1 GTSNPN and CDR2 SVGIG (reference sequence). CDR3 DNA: TGTGCCTGGAGTGTGGTATCTCTAGCCAAAAACATTCAGTACTTC. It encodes CAWSVVSLAKNIQYF.

The CDR3 nucleotides read TGTGCCAGCAGCCAAGGGGAACTACGGAGGTACCAAGAGACCCAGTACTTC. This codes for CASSQGELRRYQETQYF. The rearrangement joins TRBV3-1 (or the pseudogene TRBV3-2) to TRBJ2-5; D perhaps matches TRBD2 (5 bases). Germline CDR1 LGHDT, CDR2 YNNKEL (reference sequence). V was cut by 1 base and J by 0 bases, with 15 bases left in between. The CDR3 is 17 amino acids.

The chain's CDR3 is CASGSYNEQFF. Written as DNA, the CDR3 is TGTGCCAGCGGGAGTTACAATGAGCAGTTCTTC. This chain uses TRBV27 with TRBJ2-1; D is possibly TRBD2 (5 bases). The CDR3 consists of 11 residues. Germline CDR1 reads MNHEY; CDR2 reads SMNVEV (reference sequence). V lost 8 bases and J lost 4, with 6 bases in between.

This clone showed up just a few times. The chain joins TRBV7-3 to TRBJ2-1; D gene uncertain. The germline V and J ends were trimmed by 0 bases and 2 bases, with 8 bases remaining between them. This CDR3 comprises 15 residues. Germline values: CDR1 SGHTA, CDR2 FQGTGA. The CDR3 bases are TGTGCCAGCAGCTTAACTAGTCTCACCTACAATGAGCAGTTCTTC. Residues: CASSLTSLTYNEQFF.

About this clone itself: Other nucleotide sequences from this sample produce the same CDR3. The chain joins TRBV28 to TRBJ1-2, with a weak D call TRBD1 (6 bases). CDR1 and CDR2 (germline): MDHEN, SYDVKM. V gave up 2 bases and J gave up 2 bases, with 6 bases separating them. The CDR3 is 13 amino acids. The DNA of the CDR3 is TGTGCCAGCAGTTTAACAGGGAACTATGGCTACACCTTC. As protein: CASSLTGNYGYTF.

The CDR3 loop is CAISDRITYEQYF. The CDR3 bases are TGTGCCATCAGTGACAGGATCACCTACGAGCAGTACTTC. The V call is TRBV10-3, the J call TRBJ2-7; D not resolved. Germline V gene data show CDR1 as ENHRY and CDR2 as SYGVKD. This CDR3 region has 13 residues. V was cut by 3 bases and J by 2 bases, with 8 bases left in between.

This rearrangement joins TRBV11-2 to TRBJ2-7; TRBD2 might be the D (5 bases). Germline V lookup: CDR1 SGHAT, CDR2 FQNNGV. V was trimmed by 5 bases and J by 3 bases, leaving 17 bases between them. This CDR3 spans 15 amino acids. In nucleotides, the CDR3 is TGTGCCAGCAGCCCCTTCGGGGAAGAGCTCTACGAGCAGTACTTC. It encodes CASSPFGEELYEQYF.

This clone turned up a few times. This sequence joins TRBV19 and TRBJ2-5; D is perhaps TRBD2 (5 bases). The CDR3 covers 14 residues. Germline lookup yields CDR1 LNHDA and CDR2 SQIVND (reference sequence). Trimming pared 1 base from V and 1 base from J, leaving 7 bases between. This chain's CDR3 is CASSIGGSQETQYF. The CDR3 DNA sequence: TGTGCCAGTAGTATAGGTGGGAGCCAAGAGACCCAGTACTTC.

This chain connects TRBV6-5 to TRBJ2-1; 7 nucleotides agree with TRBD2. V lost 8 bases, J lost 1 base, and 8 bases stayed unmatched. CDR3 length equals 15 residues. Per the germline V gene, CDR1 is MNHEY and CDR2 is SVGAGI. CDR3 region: CASCRGENSYNEQFF. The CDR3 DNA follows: TGTGCCAGCTGCCGGGGGGAGAATTCCTACAATGAGCAGTTCTTC.

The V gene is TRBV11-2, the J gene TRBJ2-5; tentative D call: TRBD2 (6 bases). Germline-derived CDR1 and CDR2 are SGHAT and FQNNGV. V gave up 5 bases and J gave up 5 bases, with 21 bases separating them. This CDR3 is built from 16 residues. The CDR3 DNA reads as TGTGCCAGCAGCCGGGACTGGGGTCGTCTCGGGGAGACCCAGTACTTC. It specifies CASSRDWGRLGETQYF.